This TCR beta chain was sequenced during a study of read filtering for tumor transcriptome and immune sequencing. Across the whole study: Among patients, approximately 17 were male and around 14 female, aged roughly 40 to 90 (mean about 72). RNA-seq yielded only about 75 to 1,400 TCR reads, IR-seq about 4 to 10.27 million. Study findings and constraints: IR-seq captured clonotypes deeper and more reliably than RNA-seq.

Germline V gives CDR1 SGHRS, CDR2 YFSETQ. CDR3 length: 12 residues. On this clonotype itself: The antigen remains undetermined. This may be a read error: a much more frequent sequence differs by one nucleotide.

This library used about 360 ng RNA and molecular barcoded adaptors spanning alpha/delta and beta/gamma chains. TCRdb reprocessed the reads via MiXCR and lists one record per CDR3 protein. Of over 20,000 distinct CDR3 sequences listed, roughly 15% are singletons. The sequenced material came from a population of CD138-negative cells sorted from bone marrow. This TCR derives from a donor aged 40 or older with multiple myeloma. The chain uses TRBV5-1 and TRBJ1-1; no clear D gene. The chain's CDR3 is CASRQSDADAFF. The CDR3, as DNA: TGCGCCAGCAGACAGTCTGACGCTGACGCTTTCTTT. Full variable domain (outside the CDR3, taken from reference TRBV5-1 and TRBJ1-1): KAGVTQTPRYLIKTRGQQVTLSCSPISGHRSVSWYQQTPGQGLQFLFEYFSETQRNKGNFPGRFSGRQFSNSRSEMNVSTLELGDSALYLCASRQSDADAFFGQGTRLTVV.